This record concerns one TCR beta chain sequence. Assignment of participants to cohorts was predicated upon participant-reported clinical history. The data stem from a study of blood T cell repertoires in COVID-19. Overall study: Material from acute and convalescent COVID-19 was sourced from the United States, Italy and Spain.

Authors' analysis steps: Amplification of reference gene primers was used by the study to estimate nucleated cell counts. Generated by immunoSEQ multiplex PCR, the TCRdb table keeps only in-frame clones and is missing some. V, J and clone size are taken as reported in that table, and D and trimming were inferred from the DNA itself. The table records hundreds of thousands of clones, 75% to 90% of them present only once. What was sequenced was PBMCs or T cells enriched from blood (not recorded which). The TCR was taken from a man aged 25-45 years who had recovered from COVID-19.

The CDR3 protein is CASSQEGQSRGYGYTF. CDR3 in DNA: TGTGCCAGCAGCCAAGAAGGACAGAGTCGAGGGTATGGCTACACCTTC. This chain connects TRBV14 to TRBJ1-2; a weak D match, TRBD1 (6 bases). This CDR3 is 16 amino acids long. Germline V lookup: CDR1 SGHDN, CDR2 FVKESK. Between the trimmed V and J ends, which lost 0 bases and 5 bases, there was a span of 16 bases.